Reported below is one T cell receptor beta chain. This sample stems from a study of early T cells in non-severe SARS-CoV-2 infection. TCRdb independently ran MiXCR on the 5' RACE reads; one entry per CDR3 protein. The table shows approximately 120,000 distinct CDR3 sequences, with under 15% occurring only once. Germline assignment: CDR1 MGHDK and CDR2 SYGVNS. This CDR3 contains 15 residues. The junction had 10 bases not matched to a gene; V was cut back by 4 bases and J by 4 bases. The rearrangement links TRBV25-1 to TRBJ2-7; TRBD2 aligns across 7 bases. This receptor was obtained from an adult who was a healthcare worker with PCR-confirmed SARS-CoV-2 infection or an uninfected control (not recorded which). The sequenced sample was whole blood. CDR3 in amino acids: CASSGTGRGDYEQYF. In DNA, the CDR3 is TGTGCCAGCAGTGGGACGGGACGGGGGGATTACGAGCAGTACTTC.